These T cell receptor beta chains were read from a single sample in a study of siplizumab effects on memory and regulatory T cells. Measured with immunoSEQ multiplex PCR; TCRdb has only the in-frame clones, and not every one. The sample consists of around 26,000 clones, around 80% of them appearing once. The sequenced sample consisted of memory CD4+ T cells sorted from blood. The receptors here all came from a human donor in good health. The CDR3 runs from the conserved cysteine through the conserved F or W. D genes are given only for firm matches. Clone size is not always given. Where it is, it says once, few, many or a class for expanded clones.

TRBJ2-2 | TRBV10-2 | TRBD2 | - | 13 | TGCGCCAGCATTAGCGGGAGCACCGGGGAGCTGTTTTTT | CASISGSTGELFF
TRBJ1-1 | TRBV30 | - | - | 15 | TGTGCCTGGAGTGTAGGTTGGGGGCTATTCACTGAAGCTTTCTTT | CAWSVGWGLFTEAFF
TRBJ2-2 | TRBV28 | TRBD2 | few | 13 | TGTGCCAGCAGGACTAGCGGGAATAGGGAGCTGTTTTTT | CASRTSGNRELFF
TRBJ2-2 | TRBV5-1 | - | - | 15 | TGCGCCAGCAGCTTGGTTACAGGGAGGGCCGGGGAGCTGTTTTTT | CASSLVTGRAGELFF
TRBJ2-5 | TRBV5-6 | TRBD2 | - | 16 | TGTGCCAGCAGCCACCTAGTCGGGAGGGCCCGAGAGACCCAGTACTTC | CASSHLVGRARETQYF
TRBJ2-1 | TRBV19 | - | few | 14 | TGTGCCAGTAGTATTAGTCACAACGTTAATGAGCAGTTCTTC | CASSISHNVNEQFF
TRBJ2-6 | TRBV7-9 | TRBD1 | once | 16 | TGTGCCAGCAGTATACAGGGGGGCTCTGGGGCCAACGTCCTGACTTTC | CASSIQGGSGANVLTF
TRBJ1-6 | TRBV7-2 | - | - | 14 | TGTGCCAGCAGCCGCCGGGACCGGAGGTCACCCCTCCACTTT | CASSRRDRRSPLHF
TRBJ1-2 | TRBV2 | - | - | 14 | TGTGCCAGCAGTGAAGTCTCTGGAGGCTATGGCTACACCTTC | CASSEVSGGYGYTF
TRBJ2-5 | TRBV29-1 | TRBD2 | - | 14 | TGCAGCGTTGGACTTGGGGGGGAGTCTGCGACCCAGTACTTC | CSVGLGGESATQYF
TRBJ1-2 | TRBV5-1 | TRBD1 | - | 13 | TGCGCCAGCCAAGGACAGGGGGCCGGGGGCTACACCTTC | CASQGQGAGGYTF
TRBJ2-3 | TRBV5-1 | - | few | 14 | TGCGCCAGCAGCCTGGGACTTGGAGGGGATACGCAGTATTTT | CASSLGLGGDTQYF
TRBJ2-5 | TRBV30 | - | once | 14 | TGTGCCTGGAGTGTAGGGGGGGGGCAAGAGACCCAGTACTTC | CAWSVGGGQETQYF
TRBJ1-1 | TRBV4-2 | - | - | 15 | TGTGCCAGCAGCCAAGCCGGGGGGTTGGACACTGAAGCTTTCTTT | CASSQAGGLDTEAFF
TRBJ2-2 | TRBV7-3 | - | - | 12 | TGTGCCAGCAGCCCAGGGCCCGGGGAGCTGTTTTTT | CASSPGPGELFF
TRBJ2-1 | TRBV2 | - | - | 13 | TGTGCCAGCAGTGAAGAACGAAGGGGTGAGCAGTTCTTC | CASSEERRGEQFF
TRBJ1-4 | TRBV19 | - | - | 13 | TGTGCCAGTAGTAAGAATTTTTTTGAAAAACTGTTTTTT | CASSKNFFEKLFF
TRBJ2-5 | TRBV7-2 | TRBD2 | - | 19 | TGTGCCAGCAGCTCCGGATGGGTCGCTAGCGGGAGGGCTCAAGAGACCCAGTACTTC | CASSSGWVASGRAQETQYF
TRBJ2-5 | TRBV7-3 | - | few | 15 | TGTGCCAGCAGCTTCCTTAGCGGCAAACAAGAGACCCAGTACTTC | CASSFLSGKQETQYF
TRBJ2-1 | TRBV27 | - | - | 14 | TGTGCCACCAGGTGGCAGGAGTCCTACAATGAGCAGTTCTTC | CATRWQESYNEQFF
TRBJ2-7 | TRBV25-1 | - | - | 12 | TGTGCCAGGTGGGTTTACTCCTACGAGCAGTACTTC | CARWVYSYEQYF
TRBJ1-1 | TRBV19 | TRBD1 | - | 14 | TGTGCCAGTAGTATCTCGGCCGGGACAGCCGAAGCTTTCTTT | CASSISAGTAEAFF
TRBJ2-1 | TRBV5-6 | - | - | 16 | TGTGCCAGCAGCTTTGGGGGGTTGAGGGCCTACAATGAGCAGTTCTTC | CASSFGGLRAYNEQFF
TRBJ1-1 | TRBV7-9 | - | few | 14 | TGTGCCAGCAGCAGCGACGGGGGGAACACTGAAGCTTTCTTT | CASSSDGGNTEAFF
TRBJ2-3 | TRBV7-3 | - | medium-sized | 16 | TGTGCCAGCAGTCCTGGGACCCAGCGGGCCACAGATACGCAGTATTTT | CASSPGTQRATDTQYF
TRBJ1-1 | TRBV2 | TRBD1 | - | 13 | TGTGCCAGCGAGAGGGGGCGCGGCACTGAAGCTTTCTTT | CASERGRGTEAFF
TRBJ1-5 | TRBV19 | - | - | 12 | TGTGCCAGTAGTTATTTGAGTGGGCCCCAGCATTTT | CASSYLSGPQHF
TRBJ2-5 | TRBV5-5 | TRBD1 | - | 15 | TGTGCCAGCAGCTGGGGACAGGGTGGGCAAGAGACCCAGTACTTC | CASSWGQGGQETQYF
TRBJ2-1 | TRBV10-1 | TRBD2 | - | 14 | TGCGCCAGCAGTCTAGCGGGAGCGGCAAATGAGCAGTTCTTC | CASSLAGAANEQFF
TRBJ2-5 | TRBV29-1 | - | - | 11 | TGCAGCGTTCCAGGGCTAGAGACCCAGTACTTC | CSVPGLETQYF
TRBJ1-2 | TRBV19 | TRBD1 | - | 17 | TGTGCCAGTAGTCACCGGGACAGGGGCCGGTCTAACTATGGCTACACCTTC | CASSHRDRGRSNYGYTF
TRBJ1-1 | TRBV5-1 | TRBD1 | few | 13 | TGCGCCAGCAGCCTAAGGGACAGATCCGAAGCTTTCTTT | CASSLRDRSEAFF
TRBJ2-2 | TRBV7-6 | TRBD2 | medium-sized | 16 | TGTGCCAGCCACTTAATAGCGGGAGCGGGTACCGGGGAGCTGTTTTTT | CASHLIAGAGTGELFF
TRBJ2-3 | TRBV28 | TRBD2 | - | 16 | TGTGCCAGCGGGACTAGCGGGAGGACTAGCACAGATACGCAGTATTTT | CASGTSGRTSTDTQYF
TRBJ2-5 | TRBV7-9 | - | - | 15 | TGTGCCAGCAGCTTACCCGCGGTACTGGGGGAGACCCAGTACTTC | CASSLPAVLGETQYF
TRBJ2-3 | TRBV7-8 | - | - | 14 | TGTGCCAGCAGCTCAGTCGCCCACCGAGATACGCAGTATTTT | CASSSVAHRDTQYF
TRBJ2-7 | TRBV7-8 | TRBD2 | - | 14 | TGTGCCAGCAGCTTTAGCGGGAGGGCCGCCGAGCAGTACTTC | CASSFSGRAAEQYF
TRBJ2-5 | TRBV6-1 | - | - | 13 | TGTGCCAGCAGCCCGGGACCGGGGGAGACCCAGTACTTC | CASSPGPGETQYF
TRBJ2-7 | TRBV7-3 | TRBD2 | - | 15 | TGTGCCAGCAGTCCGGGACTAGCGTTTTCCTACGAGCAGTACTTC | CASSPGLAFSYEQYF
TRBJ1-1 | TRBV19 | - | - | 13 | TGTGCCAGTAGTATCACCTTTAACACTGAAGCTTTCTTT | CASSITFNTEAFF
TRBJ1-2 | TRBV29-1 | TRBD1 | few | 13 | TGCAGCGTGGCTCAGGGGGAAAGCGATGGCTACACCTTC | CSVAQGESDGYTF
TRBJ1-3 | TRBV30 | - | - | 13 | TGTGCCTGGAGCCCTCGCTCTGGAAACACCATATATTTT | CAWSPRSGNTIYF
TRBJ2-1 | TRBV10-3 | TRBD2 | once | 15 | TGTGCCACCACGACTAGCGGGAGCAACTACAATGAGCAGTTCTTC | CATTTSGSNYNEQFF
TRBJ2-3 | TRBV11-2 | - | - | 14 | TGTGCCAGCAGCAAAGGGGGTTCCACAGATACGCAGTATTTT | CASSKGGSTDTQYF